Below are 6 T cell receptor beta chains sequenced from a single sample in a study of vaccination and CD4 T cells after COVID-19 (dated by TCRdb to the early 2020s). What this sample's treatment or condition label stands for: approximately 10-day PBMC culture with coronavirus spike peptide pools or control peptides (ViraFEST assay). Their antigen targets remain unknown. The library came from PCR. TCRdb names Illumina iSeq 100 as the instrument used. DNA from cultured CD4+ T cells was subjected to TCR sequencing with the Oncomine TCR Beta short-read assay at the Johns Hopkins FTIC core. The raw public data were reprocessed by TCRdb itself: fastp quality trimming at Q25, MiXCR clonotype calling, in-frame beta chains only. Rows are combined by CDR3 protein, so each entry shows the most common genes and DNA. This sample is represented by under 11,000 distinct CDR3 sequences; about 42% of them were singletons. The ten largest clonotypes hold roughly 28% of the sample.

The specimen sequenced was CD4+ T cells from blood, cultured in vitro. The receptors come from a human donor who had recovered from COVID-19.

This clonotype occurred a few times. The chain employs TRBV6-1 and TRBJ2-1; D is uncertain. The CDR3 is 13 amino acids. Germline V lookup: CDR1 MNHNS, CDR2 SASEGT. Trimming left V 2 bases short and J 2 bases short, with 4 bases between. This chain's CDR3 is CASSEQTYNEQFF. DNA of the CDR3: TGTGCCAGCAGTGAACAGACCTACAATGAGCAGTTCTTC.

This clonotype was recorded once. This CDR3 reads CASSGQRNTEAFF. CDR3 coding DNA: TGTGCCAGCAGCGGTCAGAGGAACACTGAAGCTTTCTTT. V gene TRBV2 combines with J gene TRBJ1-1; D not resolved. This CDR3 contains 13 residues. From germline, CDR1 is SNHLY and CDR2 FYNNEI. With 6 bases removed from V and 1 base from J, the gap between germline ends came to 9 bases.

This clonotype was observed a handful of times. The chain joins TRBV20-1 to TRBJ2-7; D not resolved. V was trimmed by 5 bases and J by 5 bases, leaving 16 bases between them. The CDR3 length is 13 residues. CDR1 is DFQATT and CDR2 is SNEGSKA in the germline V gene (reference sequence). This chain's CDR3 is CSAVPPFQDEQYF. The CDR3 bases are TGCAGTGCTGTGCCCCCGTTTCAGGACGAGCAGTACTTC.

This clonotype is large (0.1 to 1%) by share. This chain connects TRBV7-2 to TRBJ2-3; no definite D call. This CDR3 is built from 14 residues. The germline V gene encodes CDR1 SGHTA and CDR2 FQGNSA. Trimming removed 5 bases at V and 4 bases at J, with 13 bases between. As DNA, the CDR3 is TGTGCCAGCAGCGAGTACCTAAGGGCAGATACGCAGTATTTT. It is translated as CASSEYLRADTQYF.

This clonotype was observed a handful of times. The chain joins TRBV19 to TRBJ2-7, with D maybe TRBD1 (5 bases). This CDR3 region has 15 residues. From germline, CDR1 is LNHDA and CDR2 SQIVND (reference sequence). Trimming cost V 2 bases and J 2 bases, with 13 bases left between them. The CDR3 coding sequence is TGTGCCAGTAGTATATGGGGCGCAGGGACCTACGAGCAGTACTTC. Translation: CASSIWGAGTYEQYF.

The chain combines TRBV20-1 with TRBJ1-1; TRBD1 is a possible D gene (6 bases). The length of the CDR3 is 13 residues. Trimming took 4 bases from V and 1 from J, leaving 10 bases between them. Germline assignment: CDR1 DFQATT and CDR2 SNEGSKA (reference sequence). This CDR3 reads CSATQGTNTEAFF. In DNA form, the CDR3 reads TGCAGTGCTACTCAGGGGACGAACACTGAAGCTTTCTTT.